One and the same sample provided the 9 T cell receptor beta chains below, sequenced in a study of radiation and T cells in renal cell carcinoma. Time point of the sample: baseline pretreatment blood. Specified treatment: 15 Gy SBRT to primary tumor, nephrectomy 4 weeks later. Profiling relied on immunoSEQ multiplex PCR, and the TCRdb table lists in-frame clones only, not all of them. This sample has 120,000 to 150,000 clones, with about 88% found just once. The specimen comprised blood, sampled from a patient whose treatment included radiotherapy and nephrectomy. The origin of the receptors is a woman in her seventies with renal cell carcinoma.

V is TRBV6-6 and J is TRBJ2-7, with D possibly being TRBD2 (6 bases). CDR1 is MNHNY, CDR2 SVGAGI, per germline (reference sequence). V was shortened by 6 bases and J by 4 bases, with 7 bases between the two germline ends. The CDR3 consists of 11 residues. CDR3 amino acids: CASRRGYEQYF. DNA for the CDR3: TGTGCCAGCAGACGGGGGTACGAGCAGTACTTC.

In DNA form, the CDR3 reads TGTGCCAGCACCAAAATCACGGCCGCAGGGGAGGGCTACACCTTC. This translates into CASTKITAAGEGYTF. The V call is TRBV6-5, the J call TRBJ1-2; D is perhaps TRBD1 (6 bases). With 7 bases removed from V and 8 bases from J, the gap between germline ends came to 23 bases. The CDR3 consists of 15 residues. The V gene's germline CDR1 is MNHEY and CDR2 SVGAGI.

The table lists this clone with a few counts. As DNA, the CDR3 is TGTGCCAGCAGTTTATATAGCGAAGCCCCCTACGAGCAGTACTTC. Translating it yields CASSLYSEAPYEQYF. The chain joins TRBV27 to TRBJ2-7; D possibly corresponds to TRBD2 (5 bases). The CDR3 loop spans 15 amino acids. V was trimmed by 1 base and J by 2 bases, leaving 12 bases between them. Germline assignment: CDR1 MNHEY and CDR2 SMNVEV (reference sequence).

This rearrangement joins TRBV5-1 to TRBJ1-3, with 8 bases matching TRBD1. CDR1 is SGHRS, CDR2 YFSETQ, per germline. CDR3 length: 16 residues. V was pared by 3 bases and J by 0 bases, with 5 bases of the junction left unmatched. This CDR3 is CASSSGTGSSGNTIYF. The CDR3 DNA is TGCGCCAGCAGCTCAGGGACAGGAAGCTCTGGAAACACCATATATTTT.

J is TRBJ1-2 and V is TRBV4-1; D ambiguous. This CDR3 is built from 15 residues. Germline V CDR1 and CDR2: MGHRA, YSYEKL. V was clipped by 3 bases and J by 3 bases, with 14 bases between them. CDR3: CASSQVLGADYGYTF. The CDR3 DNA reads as TGCGCCAGCAGCCAGGTTTTGGGCGCGGACTATGGCTACACCTTC.

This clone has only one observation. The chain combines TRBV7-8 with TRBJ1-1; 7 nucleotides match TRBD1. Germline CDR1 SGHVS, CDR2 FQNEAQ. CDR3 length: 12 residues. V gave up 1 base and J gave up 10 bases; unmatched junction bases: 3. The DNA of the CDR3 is TGTGCCAGCAGCTTAGGACAGGGAAGAGCTTTCTTT. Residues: CASSLGQGRAFF.

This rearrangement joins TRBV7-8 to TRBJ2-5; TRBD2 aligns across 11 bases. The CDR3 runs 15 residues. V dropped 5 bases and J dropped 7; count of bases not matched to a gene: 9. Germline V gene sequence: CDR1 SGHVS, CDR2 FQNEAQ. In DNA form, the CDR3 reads TGTGCCAGCAGCGTACTAGCGGGGGATTGGCGGACCCAGTACTTC. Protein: CASSVLAGDWRTQYF.

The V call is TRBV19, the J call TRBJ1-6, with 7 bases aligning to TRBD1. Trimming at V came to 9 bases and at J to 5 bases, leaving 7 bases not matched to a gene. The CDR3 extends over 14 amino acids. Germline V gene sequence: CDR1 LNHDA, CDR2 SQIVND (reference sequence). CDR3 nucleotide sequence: TGTGCCAGCAAAAGGGGGACAGATAATTCACCCCTCCACTTT. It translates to CASKRGTDNSPLHF.

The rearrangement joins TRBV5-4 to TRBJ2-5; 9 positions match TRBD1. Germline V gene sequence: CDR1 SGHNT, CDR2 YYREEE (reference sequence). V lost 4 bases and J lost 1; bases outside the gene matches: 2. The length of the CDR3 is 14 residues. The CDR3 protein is CASSTGQGQETQYF. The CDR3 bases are TGTGCCAGCAGCACGGGACAGGGCCAAGAGACCCAGTACTTC.